This TCR beta chain was identified in a study of technical replicates of blood from a handful of donors. The table came from immunoSEQ multiplex PCR; TCRdb's copy has only in-frame clones and leaves some out. The top ten hold around 0.27% of the sample, which has 80,000 to 95,000 clones, 90% to 95% seen once. CDR1 and CDR2 from the germline V gene are SGHRS and YFSETQ. V gave up 2 bases and J gave up 7 bases; unmatched junction bases: 4. The CDR3 covers 14 residues. Input material: T cells isolated from PBMCs. The chain combines TRBV5-1 with TRBJ2-3; TRBD1 agrees at 10 bases. The TCR comes from a human donor in good health. The CDR3 DNA is TGCGCCAGCAGCTTAGGACAGGGGGGGTATACGCAGTATTTT. Its protein product is CASSLGQGGYTQYF. Variable domain in full (rest from reference TRBV5-1 and TRBJ2-3): KAGVTQTPRYLIKTRGQQVTLSCSPISGHRSVSWYQQTPGQGLQFLFEYFSETQRNKGNFPGRFSGRQFSNSRSEMNVSTLELGDSALYLCASSLGQGGYTQYFGPGTRLTVL.